This entry lists 16 T cell receptor beta chains sequenced from one sample in a study of CD8 T cells in ankylosing spondylitis. TCRdb ran MiXCR on the 5' RACE reads and lists one entry per CDR3 protein. The profile shows 250,000 to 350,000 distinct CDR3 sequences, less than 25% of them singletons. The sample consisted of blood, either unsorted or a sorted T cell fraction (not recorded which). The source of these receptors is a female donor with ankylosing spondylitis or in good health (not recorded which).

The chain employs TRBV29-1 and TRBJ1-1; weak D call: TRBD1 (6 bases). The V end lost 4 bases, the J end lost 4 bases, and 13 bases lay between the germline ends. Germline CDR1 reads SQVTM; CDR2 reads ANQGSEA. The CDR3 totals 13 residues. CDR3 bases: TGCAGCGTTGCCCAGGGGATGGGCACTGAAGCTTTCTTT. This gives the protein CSVAQGMGTEAFF. Together with reference TRBV29-1 and TRBJ1-1, the CDR3 gives the full variable domain: SAVISQKPSRDICQRGTSLTIQCQVDSQVTMMFWYRQQPGQSLTLIATANQGSEATYESGFVIDKFPISRPNLTFSTLTVSNMSPEDSSIYLCSVAQGMGTEAFFGQGTRLTVV.

This clonotype occurred a few times. The chain couples TRBV7-9 to TRBJ1-1; tentatively, D is TRBD1 (6 bases). CDR3 length equals 15 residues. CDR1 SEHNR and CDR2 FQNEAQ come from the germline V gene (reference sequence). V was pared by 2 bases and J by 4 bases, with 14 bases between. CDR3 DNA: TGTGCCAGCAGCTTATTCGAGGGGGACTTCACTGAAGCTTTCTTT. Amino acids: CASSLFEGDFTEAFF.

This chain connects TRBV6-2 or TRBV6-3 to TRBJ1-1; D is unclear. V was pared by 4 bases and J by 9 bases, with 12 bases between. Germline V CDR1 and CDR2: MNHEY, SVGEGT. The CDR3 consists of 12 residues. CDR3 sequence reads: CASSLSGTKAFF. CDR3 DNA sequence: TGTGCCAGCAGTTTATCGGGCACGAAAGCTTTCTTT.

The chain carries TRBV7-3 and TRBJ2-3, with 8 bases fitting TRBD2. The V segment lost 5 bases and the J segment 3 bases; nucleotides outside the gene matches: 13. The CDR3 sequence is 17 residues long. The germline V gene has CDR1 SGHTA and CDR2 FQGTGA. DNA of the CDR3: TGTGCCAGCAGCATTAGCGGGACTCGAACTGGGACAGATACGCAGTATTTT. Amino acids: CASSISGTRTGTDTQYF.

V and J are TRBV20-1 and TRBJ2-3; 10 nucleotides line up with TRBD1. Looked up from germline, CDR1 is DFQATT and CDR2 is SNEGSKA (reference sequence). V trimming: 5 bases; J trimming: 4 bases; junction bases outside the gene matches: 9. CDR3 length: 15 amino acids. CDR3 DNA: TGCAGTGCTTCCCGACAGGGGGCAGTGGCAGATACGCAGTATTTT. Its translation: CSASRQGAVADTQYF.

The chain carries TRBV29-1 and TRBJ2-2, with 11 bases lining up with TRBD2. This CDR3 comprises 17 residues. In germline, CDR1 is SQVTM, CDR2 ANQGSEA. V lost 4 bases, J lost 3 bases, and 10 bases stayed unmatched. CDR3: CSVGGKLAGVHTGELFF. The CDR3 DNA is TGCAGCGTTGGGGGAAAACTAGCGGGAGTCCACACCGGGGAGCTGTTTTTT.

This clonotype was observed at least ten times. The chain links TRBV5-1 to TRBJ2-2, with D tentatively TRBD1 (5 bases). In germline, CDR1 is SGHRS, CDR2 YFSETQ. With 1 base removed from V and 2 bases from J, the gap between germline ends came to 9 bases. The CDR3 consists of 15 residues. CDR3 amino acids: CASSLIQGNTGELFF. The DNA of the CDR3 is TGCGCCAGCAGCTTGATCCAGGGTAACACCGGGGAGCTGTTTTTT.

This clonotype was detected only a few times. The chain recombines TRBV20-1 with TRBJ1-2; 8 bases map to TRBD1. The germline gives CDR1 DFQATT, CDR2 SNEGSKA (reference sequence). V lost 4 bases to trimming and J lost 6 bases; unmatched junction nucleotides: 16. This CDR3 region has 16 residues. The CDR3 sequence: CSANRDRLLPPDGYTF. CDR3 nucleotide sequence: TGCAGTGCTAACCGGGACAGGCTGCTCCCTCCTGATGGCTACACCTTC.

The V gene is TRBV7-9, the J gene TRBJ2-7; possible D gene TRBD2, 6 bases. Between the trimmed V and J ends, which lost 0 bases and 6 bases, there was a span of 21 bases. CDR3 length equals 17 residues. Germline V gene data show CDR1 as SEHNR and CDR2 as FQNEAQ (reference sequence). DNA of the CDR3: TGTGCCAGCAGCTTAGCCCTCTTGGGGGGATTGATAGGCGAGCAGTACTTC. Translation: CASSLALLGGLIGEQYF. Looking up the rest from reference TRBV7-9 and TRBJ2-7 gives the full variable domain: DTGVSQNPRHKITKRGQNVTFRCDPISEHNRLYWYRQTLGQGPEFLTYFQNEAQLEKSRLLSDRFSAERPKGSFSTLEIQRTEQGDSAMYLCASSLALLGGLIGEQYFGPGTRLTVT.

The chain recombines TRBV12-3 or TRBV12-4 with TRBJ2-2; no clear D. Between the trimmed V and J ends, which lost 5 bases and 0 bases, there was a span of 7 bases. There are 14 residues in the CDR3. The CDR3 protein is CASSPPTNTGELFF. The CDR3 bases are TGTGCCAGCAGTCCCCCTACGAACACCGGGGAGCTGTTTTTT.

Worth noting for this clonotype: The junction and the germline gene differ at one end; a read error may be behind it. V and J are TRBV29-1 and TRBJ2-4; possibly TRBD1 for D (6 bases). This CDR3 has 13 residues. Germline CDR1 and CDR2: SQVTM and ANQGSEA. CDR3 residues: CSVEATGKNTQYF. CDR3 DNA: TGCAGCGTTGAGGCGACAGGCAAAAACACTCAGTACTTC.

Only a few counts were recorded for this clonotype. The genes are TRBV29-1 and TRBJ1-2; D uncertain. Per germline, CDR1 SQVTM and CDR2 ANQGSEA. CDR3 size: 13 residues. V was trimmed by 7 bases and J by 8 bases, leaving 20 bases between them. The CDR3 DNA follows: TGCAGCGACCGGCCCTCCCGCTCTATCGGCTACACCTTC. This encodes CSDRPSRSIGYTF.

The V and J genes are TRBV24-1 and TRBJ2-1; the D gene is possibly TRBD1 (5 bases). The CDR3 is 12 amino acids. Between the trimmed V and J ends, which lost 9 bases and 3 bases, there was a span of 8 bases. CDR1 KGHDR and CDR2 SFDVKD come from the germline V gene. CDR3 sequence: CATGTGYNEQFF. The DNA for the CDR3 is TGTGCCACCGGAACAGGCTACAATGAGCAGTTCTTC.

The chain has TRBV19 and TRBJ2-1; a weak D match, TRBD2 (5 bases). The CDR3 totals 12 residues. Trimming left V 3 bases short and J 9 bases short, with 9 bases between. Germline V lookup: CDR1 LNHDA, CDR2 SQIVND (reference sequence). CDR3 in amino acids: CASSIRGGEQFF. The CDR3 nucleotides read TGTGCCAGTAGTATTCGGGGTGGTGAGCAGTTCTTC.

The chain couples TRBV5-1 to TRBJ2-3, with 10 bases that match TRBD2. The germline V gene has CDR1 SGHRS and CDR2 YFSETQ. This CDR3 region has 15 residues. Trimming removed 4 bases from V and 4 bases from J; junction bases left unmatched: 6. In DNA form, the CDR3 reads TGCGCCAGCAGCGCCGGGACTAGCGTGGCAGATACGCAGTATTTT. Its protein is CASSAGTSVADTQYF.

J is TRBJ1-1 and V is TRBV6-1; 10 nucleotides align to TRBD1. The junction had 14 bases not matched to a gene; V was cut back by 5 bases and J by 8 bases. The CDR3 spans 16 residues. Germline-derived CDR1 and CDR2 are MNHNS and SASEGT. Here the CDR3 reads CASSTGQGGWLVEAFF. CDR3 DNA: TGTGCCAGCAGTACCGGACAGGGGGGTTGGTTAGTCGAAGCTTTCTTT.